One sample yielded the 21 T cell receptor beta chains listed below, sequenced in a study of blood T cell repertoires in COVID-19. Here immunoSEQ multiplex PCR was the method, and the copy in TCRdb shows in-frame clones only, minus some. The repertoire includes 350,000 to 550,000 clones, more than 80% of them detected once, and roughly 1.1% sits in the top ten. Sequencing was done on a sample of PBMCs or T cells enriched from blood (not recorded which). These receptors were obtained from a man younger than 45 who had recovered from COVID-19.

The CDR3 loop reads CASSYSGKLFF. CDR3 bases: TGTGCCAGCAGTTACTCCGGAAAACTGTTTTTT. The gene calls are TRBV6-5 and TRBJ1-4; D is unclear. This CDR3 has 11 amino acids. Per the germline V gene, CDR1 is MNHEY and CDR2 is SVGAGI. V was trimmed by 0 bases and J by 10 bases, leaving 3 bases between them.

The V gene is TRBV4-1, the J gene TRBJ1-1; TRBD1 matches 8 bases. With V trimmed by 4 bases and J by 6 bases, 10 bases remained unmatched. CDR1 and CDR2 (germline): MGHRA, YSYEKL. CDR3 size: 15 residues. For the CDR3, the DNA is TGCGCCAGCAGCCTCCGACAGGGGCTTTTGTCTGAAGCTTTCTTT. Its translation: CASSLRQGLLSEAFF.

The chain's CDR3 is CSVARSGTGNTIYF. CDR3 in DNA: TGCAGCGTCGCTAGATCGGGGACTGGAAACACCATATATTTT. The gene calls are TRBV29-1 and TRBJ1-3; D uncertain. Germline V lookup: CDR1 SQVTM, CDR2 ANQGSEA. Trimming removed 6 bases from V and 2 bases from J, with 14 bases in between. The CDR3 extends over 14 amino acids.

This clone has only one observation. The J gene is TRBJ2-7, the V gene TRBV19; possible D gene TRBD2, 6 bases. This CDR3 comprises 17 residues. With 0 bases removed from V and 10 bases from J, the gap between germline ends came to 25 bases. Germline V gene sequence: CDR1 LNHDA, CDR2 SQIVND (reference sequence). CDR3 amino acids: CASSIEFMGDSTSSQYF. CDR3 nucleotides: TGTGCCAGTAGTATAGAGTTTATGGGGGACTCTACGAGCAGTCAGTACTTC.

The chain links TRBV28 to TRBJ2-3, with a tentative D call TRBD1 (6 bases). The CDR3 totals 14 residues. Trimming cost V 6 bases and J 0 bases, with 10 bases left between them. The germline V gene has CDR1 MDHEN and CDR2 SYDVKM. The CDR3 sequence is CASRIRGSTDTQYF. CDR3 nucleotides: TGTGCCAGCAGAATCAGGGGTAGCACAGATACGCAGTATTTT.

The V and J genes are TRBV18 and TRBJ1-1; 9 nucleotides match TRBD1. V dropped 2 bases and J dropped 12; count of bases not matched to a gene: 4. The CDR3 is 12 amino acids. The germline CDR1 and CDR2 sequences are KGHSH and LQKENI. The CDR3 protein is CASSPMDRGPFF. CDR3 nucleotides: TGTGCCAGCTCACCAATGGACAGGGGACCTTTCTTT. Full variable domain (outside the CDR3, taken from reference TRBV18 and TRBJ1-1): NAGVMQNPRHLVRRRGQEARLRCSPMKGHSHVYWYRQLPEEGLKFMVYLQKENIIDESGMPKERFSAEFPKEGPSILRIQQVVRGDSAAYFCASSPMDRGPFFGQGTRLTVV.

The chain recombines TRBV19 with TRBJ2-3, with D possibly matching TRBD2 (5 bases). V shed 5 bases and J shed 3 bases, with 21 bases lying between them. CDR3 length equals 17 residues. In germline, CDR1 is LNHDA, CDR2 SQIVND (reference sequence). The CDR3 region has the DNA TGTGCCAGTAGTTCCCGAGAGGGCGTCATCGGGACAGATACGCAGTATTTT. Residues: CASSSREGVIGTDTQYF.

V usage is TRBV6-1 and J usage is TRBJ2-5; TRBD2 might be the D (5 bases). V was clipped by 4 bases and J by 5 bases, with 23 bases between them. Germline-derived CDR1 and CDR2 are MNHNS and SASEGT. CDR3 size: 17 residues. In DNA form, the CDR3 reads TGTGCCAGCAGTGCAGCACGTAAGTTACTAGTACAGGAGACCCAGTACTTC. It is translated as CASSAARKLLVQETQYF.

The rearrangement joins TRBV3-1 (or the pseudogene TRBV3-2) to TRBJ2-1; D uncertain. The V gene's germline CDR1 is LGHDT and CDR2 YNNKEL (reference sequence). This CDR3 region has 13 residues. The V end was cut by 6 bases, the J end by 5 bases, with 11 bases between. CDR3 sequence reads: CASSPTLNNEQFF. The DNA for the CDR3 is TGTGCCAGCAGTCCAACTCTAAACAATGAGCAGTTCTTC.

CDR3 amino acids: CASSSGRGISYNSPLHF. The CDR3 bases are TGTGCCAGCAGCTCCGGTAGGGGGATCTCCTATAATTCACCCCTCCACTTT. This chain connects TRBV11-2 to TRBJ1-6; possibly TRBD1 for D (6 bases). The CDR3 extends over 17 amino acids. Trimming took off 4 bases at V and 0 bases at J, with 13 bases between the two ends. Germline CDR1 SGHAT, CDR2 FQNNGV.

A few counts support this clone. This chain connects TRBV12-5 to TRBJ1-3, with D tentatively TRBD1 (6 bases). Between the trimmed V and J ends, which lost 2 bases and 2 bases, there was a span of 7 bases. Germline CDR1 is LGHNT and CDR2 is FRNRAP. This CDR3 spans 14 amino acids. CDR3 region: CASGLKGAGNTIYF. CDR3 sequence (DNA): TGTGCTAGTGGTTTGAAGGGGGCTGGAAACACCATATATTTT.

This chain joins TRBV19 and TRBJ1-3, with 8 positions matching TRBD1. CDR3 length equals 16 residues. V dropped 7 bases and J dropped 2; count of bases not matched to a gene: 10. Per germline, CDR1 LNHDA and CDR2 SQIVND (reference sequence). The CDR3 nucleotides are TGTGCCAGTAACAATCCCCAGACAGGGGCTGGAAACACCATATATTTT. Translated: CASNNPQTGAGNTIYF.

CDR3 amino acids: CASSNPGTDYEQYF. Here the CDR3 DNA reads TGTGCCAGCAGTAACCCCGGGACAGACTACGAGCAGTACTTC. The chain uses TRBV6-5 and TRBJ2-7; 7 bases line up with TRBD1. Germline V CDR1 and CDR2: MNHEY, SVGAGI. Germline trimming cut 5 bases from V and 3 bases from J; bases unmatched to any gene: 7. This CDR3 has 14 residues.

CDR3 protein: CASSLGRDRVFQPQHF. In nucleotides, the CDR3 is TGTGCCAGCAGTTTAGGTCGGGACAGGGTATTTCAGCCCCAGCATTTT. The rearrangement uses TRBV28 and TRBJ1-5, with 9 bases fitting TRBD1. The V gene's germline CDR1 is MDHEN and CDR2 SYDVKM. The CDR3 is made up of 16 amino acids. V lost 2 bases and J lost 6; bases outside the gene matches: 8.

The gene calls are TRBV10-3 and TRBJ2-7, with 7 bases that match TRBD1. This CDR3 spans 14 amino acids. The germline V gene encodes CDR1 ENHRY and CDR2 SYGVKD. The V segment lost 6 bases and the J segment 3 bases; nucleotides outside the gene matches: 8. The chain's CDR3 is CAIRTGTADYEQYF. In DNA form, the CDR3 reads TGTGCCATCAGGACCGGGACAGCCGACTACGAGCAGTACTTC.

This clone was picked up a small number of times. The gene calls are TRBV30 and TRBJ1-4; 9 bases align to TRBD1. Per germline, CDR1 GTSNPN and CDR2 SVGIG (reference sequence). V shed 2 bases and J 8 bases; nucleotides not matched to a gene: 9. The CDR3 runs to 15 residues. The CDR3 nucleotides are TGTGCCTGGAGTTTTCGGGACAGGGTACGGGAAAAACTGTTTTTT. It yields the protein CAWSFRDRVREKLFF.

The chain carries TRBV7-6 and TRBJ2-5, with no clear D. This CDR3 has 13 amino acids. The germline V gene encodes CDR1 SGHVS and CDR2 FNYEAQ. V lost 8 bases to trimming and J lost 2 bases, with 12 bases between them. CDR3 protein: CASGARRQETQYF. The CDR3 DNA reads as TGTGCCAGCGGCGCGCGGCGGCAAGAGACCCAGTACTTC.

This chain connects TRBV7-9 to TRBJ2-2, with D perhaps TRBD1 (7 bases). Trimming stripped 5 bases from V and 0 bases from J, with 13 bases between. Germline V CDR1 and CDR2: SEHNR, FQNEAQ (reference sequence). CDR3 length: 16 residues. The DNA of the CDR3 is TGTGCCAGCAGCCCCGGGGGACAGCCGAACACCGGGGAGCTGTTTTTT. Encoded protein: CASSPGGQPNTGELFF. The variable domain in full, with the rest retrieved from reference TRBV7-9 and TRBJ2-2, is DTGVSQNPRHKITKRGQNVTFRCDPISEHNRLYWYRQTLGQGPEFLTYFQNEAQLEKSRLLSDRFSAERPKGSFSTLEIQRTEQGDSAMYLCASSPGGQPNTGELFFGEGSRLTVL.

The chain combines TRBV12-5 with TRBJ2-3; 7 positions agree with TRBD2. The CDR3 length is 14 residues. Germline loops: CDR1 LGHNT, CDR2 FRNRAP. CDR3 amino acids: CASRRGLMTDTQYF. The CDR3 nucleotides are TGTGCCTCTAGACGGGGACTAATGACAGATACGCAGTATTTT.

This sequence joins TRBV19 and TRBJ2-7; the match to TRBD2 covers 11 bases. Germline CDR1 reads LNHDA; CDR2 reads SQIVND (reference sequence). The CDR3 spans 15 residues. The V and J ends lost 4 bases and 4 bases, in that order; junction bases with no gene match: 6. The CDR3 protein is CASSTDGTSGYEQYF. The CDR3 DNA is TGTGCCAGTAGTACAGACGGGACTAGCGGTTACGAGCAGTACTTC.

This clone was observed a handful of times. Other DNA sequences in this specimen translate into the identical CDR3. The gene calls are TRBV5-4 and TRBJ1-6, with 10 nucleotides matching TRBD1. This CDR3 region has 14 residues. The V gene's germline CDR1 is SGHNT and CDR2 YYREEE (reference sequence). The trim removed 4 bases at V and 10 bases at J, leaving 5 bases unmatched. The CDR3 DNA reads as TGTGCCAGCAGCCTCCGGGACAGGGGCTCACCCCTCCACTTT. Translated: CASSLRDRGSPLHF.